One sample yielded the 21 T cell receptor beta chains listed below, sequenced in a study of Ad26.COV2.S vaccination and SARS-CoV-2 variants. Clones were read by immunoSEQ multiplex PCR, and TCRdb kept only the in-frame ones, dropping some. This sample yields some 400,000 clones, of which around 91% are seen a single time; 1.5% to 2% belongs to the top ten. Treatment specified: 19 received Ad26.COV2.S at low or high dose, single or two shots; roughly five received placebo; per-sample allocation not given. The study sampled participants on day 63 after the first vaccine or placebo injection. The material sequenced was peripheral blood, taken in a trial of Ad26.COV2.S vaccine versus placebo. These receptors were taken from a person between 18 and 59 years old who received the Ad26.COV2.S COVID-19 vaccine or a placebo.

V gene TRBV7-6 combines with J gene TRBJ2-5; TRBD2 matches at 11 bases. CDR3 length equals 15 residues. V shed 5 bases, J shed 2 bases, and the junction held 4 bases outside the gene matches. The germline V gene encodes CDR1 SGHVS and CDR2 FNYEAQ. CDR3 coding DNA: TGTGCCAGCAGCCGGACTAGCGGGCCTCAAGAGACCCAGTACTTC. This translates into CASSRTSGPQETQYF.

Regarding this clone: This specimen includes other DNA sequences encoding the same CDR3. The rearrangement links TRBV24-1 to TRBJ2-3; 11 bases are a match to TRBD2. There are 16 residues in the CDR3. The V gene end was trimmed by 3 bases and the J gene end by 0 bases; junction bases not matched to a gene: 1. Germline CDR1 and CDR2: KGHDR and SFDVKD. CDR3 nucleotide sequence: TGTGCCACCAGTGATCGGACTAGCGGGAGCACAGATACGCAGTATTTT. It translates to CATSDRTSGSTDTQYF.

This rearrangement joins TRBV12-5 to TRBJ2-1; TRBD2 matches 12 bases. Looked up from germline, CDR1 is LGHNT and CDR2 is FRNRAP. The V gene end was trimmed by 5 bases and the J gene end by 10 bases; junction bases not matched to a gene: 6. The CDR3 totals 14 residues. As DNA, the CDR3 is TGTGCTAGTGGTGTCGGACTAGCGGGACCAGAGCAGTTCTTC. Residues: CASGVGLAGPEQFF.

The CDR3 DNA follows: TGTGCCAGCAGTCGAGACGGGAGTCCCCCCGGGGAGCTGTTTTTT. Its translation: CASSRDGSPPGELFF. The chain has TRBV27 and TRBJ2-2, with D maybe TRBD2 (6 bases). The V gene's germline CDR1 is MNHEY and CDR2 SMNVEV (reference sequence). The CDR3 runs to 15 residues. Between the trimmed V and J ends, which lost 5 bases and 6 bases, there was a span of 16 bases.

V gene TRBV20-1 combines with J gene TRBJ1-3, with 8 bases lining up with TRBD1. The junction had 7 bases not matched to a gene; V was cut back by 3 bases and J by 0 bases. Germline V gene data show CDR1 as DFQATT and CDR2 as SNEGSKA (reference sequence). The CDR3 is 16 residues long. The CDR3 coding sequence is TGCAGTGCTAGTCCGGGACAGGTTTACTCTGGAAACACCATATATTTT. Encoded protein: CSASPGQVYSGNTIYF.

The rearrangement joins TRBV5-6 to TRBJ2-2, with 15 bases fitting TRBD2. Germline trimming cut 5 bases from V and 7 bases from J; bases unmatched to any gene: 6. The CDR3 contains 16 residues. Per germline, CDR1 SGHDT and CDR2 YYEEEE. The DNA for the CDR3 is TGTGCCAGCAGTTATGGACTAGCGGGAGGGGGCGGGGAGCTGTTTTTT. Translating gives CASSYGLAGGGGELFF.

The chain combines TRBV19 with TRBJ1-5; D not certain. V lost 5 bases and J 2 bases, leaving 10 bases between the germline ends. This CDR3 has 14 residues. Per germline, CDR1 LNHDA and CDR2 SQIVND (reference sequence). For the CDR3, the DNA is TGTGCCAGTAGTCTCGGACTGGGCAATCAGCCCCAGCATTTT. This translates into CASSLGLGNQPQHF.

The V call is TRBV6-4, the J call TRBJ1-1; 8 bases are a match to TRBD1. Per germline, CDR1 MRHNA and CDR2 SNTAGT. J was trimmed by 5 bases and V by 6 bases; bases with no gene match: 8. This CDR3 contains 14 residues. The CDR3 DNA reads TGTGCCAGCAGGCCCCAGGGGGCTGGGACTGAAGCTTTCTTT. Its translation: CASRPQGAGTEAFF.

The V call is TRBV7-9, the J call TRBJ1-1; D unclear. V was clipped by 5 bases and J by 0 bases, with 7 bases between them. The CDR3 runs 13 residues. Per the germline V gene, CDR1 is SEHNR and CDR2 is FQNEAQ (reference sequence). The CDR3 sequence is CASSTPLNTEAFF. CDR3 coding DNA: TGTGCCAGCAGCACCCCCCTGAACACTGAAGCTTTCTTT.

This clone was found once. The rearrangement uses TRBV4-1 and TRBJ2-3; perhaps TRBD2 as D (7 bases). Germline V gives CDR1 MGHRA, CDR2 YSYEKL. CDR3 length equals 16 residues. V was shortened by 1 base and J by 3 bases, with 14 bases between the two germline ends. The CDR3 sequence is CASSQVRGARTDTQYF. In DNA form, the CDR3 reads TGCGCCAGCAGCCAAGTTCGGGGGGCGCGTACAGATACGCAGTATTTT.

CDR3 amino acids: CASSSRDLTNTIYF. As DNA, the CDR3 is TGCGCCAGCAGCTCCCGGGACCTGACGAACACCATATATTTT. The chain has TRBV5-1 and TRBJ1-3; D perhaps matches TRBD1 (5 bases). The V end was cut by 3 bases, the J end by 7 bases, with 14 bases between. CDR1 and CDR2 (germline): SGHRS, YFSETQ. This CDR3 is built from 14 residues. Looking up the rest from reference TRBV5-1 and TRBJ1-3 gives the full variable domain: KAGVTQTPRYLIKTRGQQVTLSCSPISGHRSVSWYQQTPGQGLQFLFEYFSETQRNKGNFPGRFSGRQFSNSRSEMNVSTLELGDSALYLCASSSRDLTNTIYFGEGSWLTVV.

The chain employs TRBV4-1 and TRBJ1-6, with D possibly being TRBD1 (5 bases). V lost 1 base and J 0 bases, leaving 16 bases between the germline ends. The CDR3 has 19 amino acids. CDR1 is MGHRA, CDR2 YSYEKL, per germline. CDR3 nucleotide sequence: TGCGCCAGCAGCCAAGCCGGTGCAGGGAAGAGCTCCTATAATTCACCCCTCCACTTT. Translated, it gives CASSQAGAGKSSYNSPLHF.

The gene calls are TRBV3-1 (or the pseudogene TRBV3-2) and TRBJ1-6; a weak D match, TRBD1 (6 bases). Trimming left V 4 bases short and J 6 bases short, with 10 bases between. This CDR3 has 14 residues. The germline gives CDR1 LGHDT, CDR2 YNNKEL (reference sequence). The CDR3 spells CASSPGQTNSPLHF. CDR3 sequence (DNA): TGTGCCAGCAGCCCCGGACAGACTAATTCACCCCTCCACTTT.

J is TRBJ1-1 and V is TRBV19; tentatively, D is TRBD1 (5 bases). The CDR3 extends over 13 amino acids. V was shortened by 7 bases and J by 10 bases, with 19 bases between the two germline ends. Germline V gene data show CDR1 as LNHDA and CDR2 as SQIVND (reference sequence). CDR3 residues: CASIGQGVGSAFF. DNA for the CDR3: TGTGCCAGTATCGGGCAGGGAGTTGGTTCAGCTTTCTTT. Full variable domain (rest looked up from reference TRBV19 and TRBJ1-1): DGGITQSPKYLFRKEGQNVTLSCEQNLNHDAMYWYRQDPGQGLRLIYYSQIVNDFQKGDIAEGYSVSREKKESFPLTVTSAQKNPTAFYLCASIGQGVGSAFFGQGTRLTVV.

In the case of this clone: The same CDR3 is also encoded by other DNA sequences in this sample. V usage is TRBV19 and J usage is TRBJ2-5, with D unresolved. The CDR3 runs 12 residues. V was clipped by 3 bases and J by 5 bases, with 7 bases between them. Germline CDR1 is LNHDA and CDR2 is SQIVND (reference sequence). CDR3 amino acids: CASSILGETQYF. CDR3 DNA sequence: TGTGCCAGTAGTATTTTGGGGGAGACCCAGTACTTC.

The CDR3 DNA sequence: TGTGCCAGCAGCCAAGGGGGGACTAGCCTCAGCACAGATACGCAGTATTTT. Translating gives CASSQGGTSLSTDTQYF. V usage is TRBV3-1 (or the pseudogene TRBV3-2) and J usage is TRBJ2-3; TRBD2 matches 9 bases. This CDR3 is built from 17 residues. V lost 1 base to trimming and J lost 0 bases; unmatched junction nucleotides: 5. Germline CDR1 reads LGHDT; CDR2 reads YNNKEL (reference sequence).

The genes are TRBV30 and TRBJ2-3; perhaps TRBD1 as D (5 bases). From germline, CDR1 is GTSNPN and CDR2 SVGIG (reference sequence). V lost 1 base to trimming and J lost 6 bases, with 14 bases between them. This CDR3 has 14 amino acids. The CDR3 sequence: CAWSGRSGADTQYF. The CDR3, as DNA: TGTGCCTGGAGTGGAAGGAGTGGGGCGGATACGCAGTATTTT.

The V call is TRBV12-3 or TRBV12-4, the J call TRBJ1-1; the D gene is possibly TRBD1 (5 bases). This CDR3 has 12 amino acids. Trimming took 8 bases from V and 0 from J, leaving 7 bases between them. CDR3 region: CASGAMNTEAFF. CDR3 sequence (DNA): TGTGCCAGCGGGGCGATGAACACTGAAGCTTTCTTT.

V and J are TRBV19 and TRBJ2-3, with D possibly TRBD1 on 6 matching bases. Germline lookup yields CDR1 LNHDA and CDR2 SQIVND (reference sequence). This CDR3 is built from 16 residues. With 2 bases removed from V and 2 bases from J, the gap between germline ends came to 14 bases. In nucleotides, the CDR3 is TGTGCCAGTAGTATAAGGGCAGGGGCCTACACAGATACGCAGTATTTT. It codes for CASSIRAGAYTDTQYF.

The chain is built from TRBV5-1 and TRBJ2-7, with 7 bases lining up with TRBD2. From germline, CDR1 is SGHRS and CDR2 YFSETQ. Trimming removed 4 bases from V and 2 bases from J; junction bases left unmatched: 9. This CDR3 contains 15 residues. The CDR3 DNA follows: TGCGCCAGCAGCCTCGCTAGCGGCACCCCCTACGAGCAGTACTTC. Its protein is CASSLASGTPYEQYF.

The chain uses TRBV27 and TRBJ2-7; no clear D gene. Germline V lookup: CDR1 MNHEY, CDR2 SMNVEV (reference sequence). V lost 6 bases, J lost 7 bases, and 16 bases lay in between. The length of the CDR3 is 13 residues. The chain's CDR3 is CASSSEPAREQYF. The CDR3 DNA follows: TGTGCCAGCAGCTCGGAGCCAGCCCGGGAGCAGTACTTC.